The rows below give T cell receptor beta chains drawn from one sample of a study of blood T cell repertoires in COVID-19. Repertoires were generated with immunoSEQ multiplex PCR, while TCRdb's copy carries only in-frame clones and drops some. The data contain about 140,000 clones, 70% to 85% of them singletons. Sequencing input: peripheral blood. These receptor sequences come from a man in his fifties or sixties with acute or convalescent COVID-19. Both conserved end residues are part of each CDR3. The D gene is left open where the match is weak. Expanded clones are given a class, and other clones once, few, many or no size at all.

TRBJ1-1 | - | TRBV7-9 | - | CASSLRRGNTEAFF | TGTGCCAGCAGCTTAAGGAGGGGGAACACTGAAGCTTTCTTT
TRBJ2-2 | once | TRBV19 | TRBD2 | CATREGTSNTGELFF | TGTGCCACCAGGGAGGGGACTAGCAACACCGGGGAGCTGTTTTTT
TRBJ2-2 | - | TRBV7-2 | - | CASSPAGAGGELFF | TGTGCCAGCAGCCCTGCAGGGGCGGGCGGGGAGCTGTTTTTT
TRBJ1-5 | - | TRBV27 | - | CASSPLGGQGASQPQHF | TGTGCCAGCAGCCCCCTGGGAGGACAAGGGGCCAGTCAGCCCCAGCATTTT
TRBJ2-4 | - | TRBV7-8 | TRBD2 | CASSRGGTSGGVQYF | TGTGCCAGCAGCCGAGGGGGAACTAGCGGGGGAGTTCAGTACTTC
TRBJ2-3 | - | TRBV29-1 | TRBD2 | CSGRAEGLRDTQYF | TGCAGCGGCCGGGCAGAGGGACTAAGAGATACGCAGTATTTT
TRBJ2-7 | - | TRBV18 | - | CASSLTTVIYEQYF | TGTGCCAGCTCACTTACGACAGTTATTTACGAGCAGTACTTC
TRBJ2-1 | once | TRBV18 | TRBD1 | CASSPLRQGASYNEQFF | TGTGCCAGCTCACCACTTCGACAGGGGGCCTCCTACAATGAGCAGTTCTTC
TRBJ2-7 | - | TRBV7-2 | - | CASSLLPGRLSF | TGTGCCAGCAGCCTGCTCCCTGGGAGGCTTAGCTTC
TRBJ1-2 | few | TRBV28 | - | CASSSLYGYTF | TGTGCCAGCAGTTCCCTTTATGGCTACACCTTC
TRBJ1-6 | - | TRBV7-8 | - | CASSQTGTRGLDALHF | TGTGCCAGCAGCCAAACCGGGACAAGGGGATTAGATGCCCTCCACTTT
TRBJ1-1 | - | TRBV6-6 | - | CASSPSYTEAFF | TGTGCCAGCAGCCCTAGCTACACTGAAGCTTTCTTT
TRBJ2-7 | - | TRBV7-3 | - | CASSTHGGAGEQYF | TGTGCCAGCAGCACACACGGAGGGGCGGGGGAGCAGTACTTC
TRBJ2-3 | - | TRBV7-2 | - | CASSLALSLAIDTQYF | TGTGCCAGCAGCTTAGCGCTTTCCCTAGCAATAGATACGCAGTATTTT
TRBJ1-5 | - | TRBV10-3 | TRBD1 | CAISGQGVEPQHF | TGTGCCATCAGTGGGCAGGGGGTCGAGCCCCAGCATTTT
TRBJ1-1 | - | TRBV6-5 | TRBD1 | CASRDRDSEAFF | TGTGCCAGCAGGGACAGGGATTCTGAAGCTTTCTTT
TRBJ1-2 | - | TRBV6-5 | - | CASSYLPDLANYGYTF | TGTGCCAGCAGTTACTTGCCTGACCTAGCTAACTATGGCTACACCTTC
TRBJ2-2 | - | TRBV9 | TRBD1 | CASSVEPGGIGESNTGELFF | TGTGCCAGCAGCGTAGAGCCAGGGGGCATCGGTGAATCGAACACCGGGGAGCTGTTTTTT
TRBJ2-1 | - | TRBV6-6 | - | CASSYARDTYNEQFF | TGTGCCAGCAGTTACGCCCGGGACACATACAATGAGCAGTTCTTC
TRBJ1-6 | few | TRBV6-2/TRBV6-3 | TRBD1 | CASSSGGWNSPLHF | TGTGCCAGCAGCTCAGGGGGCTGGAATTCACCCCTCCACTTT
TRBJ2-1 | - | TRBV5-1 | TRBD2 | CASSNAGGYNEQFF | TGCGCCAGCAGCAACGCGGGAGGCTACAATGAGCAGTTCTTC
TRBJ2-7 | - | TRBV7-9 | TRBD1 | CASSLPGTGSYEQYF | TGTGCCAGCAGCTTACCCGGGACAGGGTCCTACGAGCAGTACTTC
TRBJ2-7 | - | TRBV5-1 | - | CASSSQGPSGNEQYF | TGCGCCAGCAGCTCCCAGGGCCCATCTGGGAACGAGCAGTACTTC
TRBJ2-1 | - | TRBV6-6 | - | CASSYSKGEQFF | TGTGCCAGCAGTTACTCGAAGGGGGAGCAGTTCTTC
TRBJ1-6 | - | TRBV10-3 | - | CAISEGAGGGYNSPLHF | TGTGCCATCAGTGAGGGAGCTGGGGGCGGATATAATTCACCCCTCCACTTT
TRBJ1-6 | - | TRBV5-4 | TRBD1 | CASSETGGGSPLHF | TGTGCCAGCAGCGAGACAGGGGGCGGTTCACCCCTCCACTTT
TRBJ1-2 | once | TRBV24-1 | - | CATSDSLPGDGYTF | TGTGCCACCAGTGACTCCCTACCCGGGGATGGCTACACCTTC
TRBJ2-3 | - | TRBV7-2 | TRBD1 | CASSPGGRGTDTQYF | TGTGCCAGCAGCCCAGGGGGCCGAGGGACAGATACGCAGTATTTT
TRBJ1-1 | few | TRBV2 | TRBD1 | CASSKQGARMNTEAFF | TGTGCCAGCAGTAAACAGGGGGCTAGGATGAACACTGAAGCTTTCTTT
TRBJ1-2 | - | TRBV28 | TRBD1 | CASSSDRDPSGYGYTF | TGTGCCAGCAGCTCGGACAGGGACCCCTCGGGGTATGGCTACACCTTC
TRBJ2-2 | - | TRBV19 | TRBD1 | CASSIGQGMGTGELFF | TGTGCCAGTAGTATAGGACAGGGGATGGGCACCGGGGAGCTGTTTTTT
TRBJ2-5 | - | TRBV6-5 | - | CASRTRSGQETQYF | TGTGCCAGCAGAACGAGAAGCGGCCAAGAGACCCAGTACTTC
TRBJ2-5 | - | TRBV6-1 | TRBD1 | CASSGRPGQSQETQYF | TGTGCCAGCAGTGGAAGGCCGGGACAGAGTCAAGAGACCCAGTACTTC
TRBJ2-1 | medium-sized | TRBV6-5 | TRBD1 | CASSIRDRVRGEQFF | TGTGCCAGCAGTATCCGGGACAGGGTTCGAGGTGAGCAGTTCTTC
TRBJ2-5 | once | TRBV7-9 | TRBD2 | CASSLARREGRETQYF | TGTGCCAGCAGCTTAGCCCGGCGGGAGGGCCGCGAGACCCAGTACTTC
TRBJ2-1 | - | TRBV27 | TRBD1 | CASSLGTTGGREHEQFF | TGTGCCAGCAGTTTGGGGACCACAGGGGGCCGCGAACATGAGCAGTTCTTC
TRBJ1-2 | - | TRBV29-1 | TRBD1 | CSVSETGNVYTF | TGCAGCGTTTCGGAGACAGGGAATGTCTACACCTTC
TRBJ2-1 | - | TRBV19 | TRBD2 | CASIPAGDSNEQFF | TGTGCCAGTATACCGGCGGGAGACAGTAATGAGCAGTTCTTC
TRBJ2-2 | - | TRBV18 | TRBD1 | CASTRMPGQTLTGELFF | TGTGCCAGCACCCGAATGCCGGGACAGACTCTCACCGGGGAGCTGTTTTTT
TRBJ2-5 | - | TRBV5-6 | - | CASSFWQGGPIQETQYF | TGTGCCAGCAGCTTTTGGCAGGGAGGACCTATACAAGAGACCCAGTACTTC
TRBJ1-2 | - | TRBV28 | TRBD1 | CASSSGQGSYGYTF | TGTGCCAGCAGTTCGGGACAGGGGAGCTATGGCTACACCTTC
TRBJ1-1 | - | TRBV18 | - | CASSPPRGRGTEAFF | TGTGCCAGCTCACCACCTCGAGGGCGGGGGACTGAAGCTTTCTTT
TRBJ2-3 | - | TRBV18 | TRBD2 | CASSPGLITDTQYF | TGTGCCAGCTCACCGGGACTAATCACAGATACGCAGTATTTT
TRBJ2-7 | - | TRBV24-1 | TRBD2 | CATSDLGTDGRVSSYEQYF | TGTGCCACCAGTGATTTAGGGACGGACGGGAGGGTGAGCTCCTACGAGCAGTACTTC
TRBJ1-6 | - | TRBV5-1 | - | CASSEGAVGKSPLHF | TGCGCCAGCAGCGAAGGCGCGGTCGGGAAATCACCCCTCCACTTT
TRBJ2-7 | few | TRBV10-3 | - | CAIKQGNSYEQYF | TGTGCCATCAAGCAGGGCAACTCCTACGAGCAGTACTTC
TRBJ1-4 | - | TRBV6-6 | - | CASSTRGGTNEKLFF | TGTGCCAGCAGTACTCGAGGAGGAACTAATGAAAAACTGTTTTTT
TRBJ2-5 | - | TRBV5-5 | - | CASSLSPNQGLGETQYF | TGTGCCAGCAGCTTGAGTCCCAATCAGGGTCTTGGGGAGACCCAGTACTTC
TRBJ1-4 | few | TRBV7-9 | - | CASSALRSTNEKLFF | TGTGCCAGCAGCGCACTTCGGTCCACTAATGAAAAACTGTTTTTT